These 22 T cell receptor beta chains were sequenced from one sample in a study of identical twins. TCRdb called the 5' RACE reads again in MiXCR, with one record for every CDR3 protein. Among fewer than 250,000 distinct CDR3 sequences listed, approximately 6.8% were seen once. The sample was also linked to a second study, of yellow fever vaccine responses in identical twins.

Sequenced: CD8+ T cells sorted from blood. These receptors were obtained from a woman under 30 in good health.

This clonotype was counted between two and nine times. V is TRBV2 and J is TRBJ2-1, with 9 nucleotides matching TRBD2. Unmatched junction bases numbered 5, after V lost 4 bases and J lost 10 bases. CDR1 and CDR2 (germline): SNHLY, FYNNEI. The CDR3 consists of 13 residues. The chain's CDR3 is CASSARLAEEQFF. For the CDR3, the DNA is TGTGCCAGCAGTGCAAGACTAGCGGAAGAGCAGTTCTTC.

This clonotype was recorded many times. The V gene is TRBV2, the J gene TRBJ2-7; D is unresolved. Germline loops: CDR1 SNHLY, CDR2 FYNNEI. The germline V and J ends were trimmed by 8 bases and 3 bases, with 14 bases remaining between them. This CDR3 is built from 13 residues. The CDR3 is CASAFGVLYEQYV. The CDR3 coding sequence is TGTGCCAGCGCGTTCGGCGTCCTCTACGAGCAGTACGTC.

This clonotype has ten or more counts. CDR3 sequence: CASSPAGLAGNNEQFF. The CDR3 DNA reads as TGTGCCAGCAGTCCCGCCGGGCTAGCGGGGAACAATGAGCAGTTCTTC. The chain couples TRBV12-3 or TRBV12-4 to TRBJ2-1; 9 nucleotides align to TRBD2. The CDR3 extends over 16 amino acids. V shed 5 bases and J 5 bases; nucleotides not matched to a gene: 10.

The chain recombines TRBV7-9 with TRBJ2-2; unclear D gene. Germline loops: CDR1 SEHNR, CDR2 FQNEAQ (reference sequence). Trimming shortened V by 1 base and J by 3 bases, and 9 bases separated the two germline ends. This CDR3 comprises 15 residues. For the CDR3, the DNA is TGTGCCAGCAGCTTAGGTTCCTATGACACCGGGGAGCTGTTTTTT. Translating gives CASSLGSYDTGELFF.

The rearrangement joins TRBV5-1 to TRBJ2-2, with 8 bases aligning to TRBD1. With V trimmed by 2 bases and J by 0 bases, 12 bases remained unmatched. Germline CDR1 reads SGHRS; CDR2 reads YFSETQ. The CDR3 has 19 residues. CDR3 nucleotide sequence: TGCGCCAGCAGCTTCCTAGGACAGGGTTCCCTCACGAACACCGGGGAGCTGTTTTTT. It encodes CASSFLGQGSLTNTGELFF.

This clonotype occurred a few times. The V and J genes are TRBV20-1 and TRBJ2-1; TRBD2 matches 10 bases. Germline V CDR1 and CDR2: DFQATT, SNEGSKA (reference sequence). The CDR3 is 18 residues long. The J segment lost 8 bases and the V segment lost 0 bases, leaving 16 bases of the junction unmatched. The CDR3 reads CSARDDSPKRGGVYEQFF. For the CDR3, the DNA is TGCAGTGCTAGAGATGATTCCCCGAAGCGGGGGGGCGTCTATGAGCAGTTCTTC.

This clonotype was counted once. An end of the junction differs from the germline gene, which may be a read error. This chain connects TRBV18 to TRBJ2-1; the match to TRBD2 covers 10 bases. Germline assignment: CDR1 KGHSH and CDR2 LQKENI. This CDR3 comprises 14 residues. The CDR3, as DNA: TGTGCCAGCTCACTACTAGCGGGGTACAATGAGCAGCTCTTC. It is translated as CASSLLAGYNEQLF. Together with reference TRBV18 and TRBJ2-1, the CDR3 gives the full variable domain: NAGVMQNPRHLVRRRGQEARLRCSPMKGHSHVYWYRQLPEEGLKFMVYLQKENIIDESGMPKERFSAEFPKEGPSILRIQQVVRGDSAAYFCASSLLAGYNEQLFGPGTRLTVL.

This clonotype was seen many times. J is TRBJ2-1 and V is TRBV20-1; perhaps TRBD2 as D (5 bases). Germline V gene data show CDR1 as DFQATT and CDR2 as SNEGSKA (reference sequence). Trimming cost V 1 base and J 13 bases, with 14 bases left between them. CDR3 length: 12 residues. In DNA form, the CDR3 reads TGCAGTGCTAGAGTCTCCGAGCGGTCCCAGTTCTTC. Translating gives CSARVSERSQFF.

This clonotype was seen ten or more times. The V gene is TRBV12-3 or TRBV12-4, the J gene TRBJ2-1, with D tentatively TRBD2 (6 bases). Deletions cut 1 base from V and 7 bases from J, with 11 bases between. The length of the CDR3 is 14 residues. CDR3 nucleotide sequence: TGTGCCAGCAGTTTAGAGGAGGGCCCGAATGAGCAGTTCTTC. Translation: CASSLEEGPNEQFF.

The sample holds many counts of this clonotype. This chain uses TRBV28 with TRBJ2-5; 8 bases match TRBD1. V lost 6 bases, J lost 1 base, and 7 bases stayed unmatched. The length of the CDR3 is 15 residues. In germline, CDR1 is MDHEN, CDR2 SYDVKM. The CDR3 loop is CASRLDRGPQETQYF. In nucleotides, the CDR3 is TGTGCCAGCAGGCTCGACAGGGGCCCCCAAGAGACCCAGTACTTC.

This clonotype has a count of ten or more. This chain uses TRBV5-1 with TRBJ2-1; 7 nucleotides agree with TRBD1. Germline loops: CDR1 SGHRS, CDR2 YFSETQ. The CDR3 sequence is 12 residues long. After removal of 6 bases from V and 6 bases from J, the junction contained 3 bases not matched to a gene. CDR3 residues: CASTDRANEQFF. CDR3 DNA: TGCGCCAGCACTGACAGGGCCAATGAGCAGTTCTTC.

This clonotype was counted many times. The chain links TRBV20-1 to TRBJ2-1, with D unclear. With 6 bases removed from V and 6 bases from J, the gap between germline ends came to 6 bases. This CDR3 has 10 residues. Per the germline V gene, CDR1 is DFQATT and CDR2 is SNEGSKA (reference sequence). DNA for the CDR3: TGCAGTGCCGACGCCAATGAGCAGTTCTTC. It encodes CSADANEQFF.

A word on this clonotype: This could be a read error, since a much larger clone is one nucleotide away. This chain connects TRBV3-1 to TRBJ2-1, with D perhaps given as TRBD1 or TRBD2 (6 bases each). The germline CDR1 and CDR2 sequences are LGHDT and YNNKEL (reference sequence). There are 15 residues in the CDR3. DNA of the CDR3: TGTGCCAGCACCCAAGGGGGGAGCTCCTACAATGAGCAGTTCTTC. Encoded protein: CASTQGGSSYNEQFF.

This clonotype occurred many times. The chain joins TRBV10-3 to TRBJ2-1; no firm D call. V lost 2 bases and J lost 1, with 12 bases in between. Germline V gene data show CDR1 as ENHRY and CDR2 as SYGVKD. This CDR3 is 16 amino acids long. The CDR3 DNA is TGTGCCATCAGTGAGACACCAGAGAGTTCCTACAATGAGCAGTTCTTC. It codes for CAISETPESSYNEQFF.

This clonotype has a handful of counts. CDR3 nucleotide sequence: TGTGCCAGCAGACCCAGTCAGGGGTTGACTGAAGCTTTCTTT. Translated, it gives CASRPSQGLTEAFF. The V gene is TRBV12-3 or TRBV12-4, the J gene TRBJ1-1; D possibly corresponds to TRBD1 (6 bases). The CDR3 totals 14 residues. Deletions cut 6 bases from V and 5 bases from J, with 16 bases between.

The chain combines TRBV7-9 with TRBJ2-2; D is unclear. This CDR3 comprises 16 residues. The germline V gene encodes CDR1 SEHNR and CDR2 FQNEAQ (reference sequence). V dropped 5 bases and J dropped 4 bases, with 17 bases sitting between them. CDR3 region: CASSPVDRPGTGELFF. In nucleotides, the CDR3 is TGTGCCAGCAGCCCCGTGGACCGACCTGGCACCGGGGAGCTGTTTTTT. Supplemented by reference TRBV7-9 and TRBJ2-2, the full variable domain reads DTGVSQNPRHKITKRGQNVTFRCDPISEHNRLYWYRQTLGQGPEFLTYFQNEAQLEKSRLLSDRFSAERPKGSFSTLEIQRTEQGDSAMYLCASSPVDRPGTGELFFGEGSRLTVL.

This clonotype has ten or more counts. The chain couples TRBV10-2 to TRBJ2-5, with D perhaps TRBD1 or TRBD2 (5 bases each). This CDR3 spans 14 amino acids. The germline V and J ends were trimmed by 6 bases and 2 bases, with 13 bases remaining between them. Germline assignment: CDR1 WSHSY and CDR2 SAAADI. CDR3 DNA: TGCGCCAGCAGCCAGTGGGGGTCACAAGAGACCCAGTACTTC. Translation gives CASSQWGSQETQYF.

This clonotype was recorded a few times. Here the CDR3 reads CASSEGQGSNYYEQYF. CDR3 sequence (DNA): TGTGCCAGCAGTGAAGGACAGGGATCGAACTACTACGAGCAGTACTTC. The gene calls are TRBV25-1 and TRBJ2-7, with 8 positions matching TRBD1. Germline V gives CDR1 MGHDK, CDR2 SYGVNS. The junction had 9 bases not matched to a gene; V was cut back by 2 bases and J by 3 bases. This CDR3 has 16 residues.

The sample holds many counts of this clonotype. The CDR3 spells CASGGRGTYNEQFF. The DNA for the CDR3 is TGTGCCAGTGGGGGGAGAGGGACCTACAATGAGCAGTTCTTC. The V call is TRBV25-1, the J call TRBJ2-1, with D possibly being TRBD2 (6 bases). Germline CDR1 MGHDK, CDR2 SYGVNS. The CDR3 extends over 14 amino acids. The germline V and J ends were trimmed by 9 bases and 2 bases, with 14 bases remaining between them.

In its sample, this clonotype was seen a few times. The J gene is TRBJ2-1, the V gene TRBV12-5, with TRBD2 matching 8 bases. The CDR3 sequence is 15 residues long. CDR1 and CDR2 (germline): LGHNT, FRNRAP. The trim removed 0 bases at V and 10 bases at J, leaving 8 bases unmatched. This CDR3 reads CASGLVLAVTMEQFF. CDR3 DNA: TGTGCTAGTGGTTTGGTACTAGCGGTGACAATGGAGCAGTTCTTC.

This clonotype was found many times. This chain connects TRBV11-2 to TRBJ2-3; D is perhaps TRBD2 (6 bases). This CDR3 comprises 14 residues. V lost 5 bases to trimming and J lost 6 bases, with 15 bases between them. From germline, CDR1 is SGHAT and CDR2 FQNNGV. CDR3 in amino acids: CASSPRASGDTQYF. In DNA, the CDR3 is TGTGCCAGCAGCCCCCGGGCCAGCGGGGATACGCAGTATTTT. The full variable domain, its missing parts supplied by reference TRBV11-2 and TRBJ2-3, is EAGVAQSPRYKIIEKRQSVAFWCNPISGHATLYWYQQILGQGPKLLIQFQNNGVVDDSQLPKDRFSAERLKGVDSTLKIQPAKLEDSAVYLCASSPRASGDTQYFGPGTRLTVL.

The chain joins TRBV3-1 to TRBJ2-7; 12 nucleotides agree with TRBD2. Germline V gene data show CDR1 as LGHDT and CDR2 as YNNKEL (reference sequence). CDR3 length: 15 amino acids. The V gene end was trimmed by 1 base and the J gene end by 5 bases; junction bases not matched to a gene: 3. The CDR3 DNA follows: TGTGCCAGCAGCCAAGGACTAGCGGGAGTCCACGAGCAGTACTTC. This codes for CASSQGLAGVHEQYF.